A selection of T cell receptor beta chains follows, all from one sample in a study of blood T cell repertoires in COVID-19. The assay was immunoSEQ multiplex PCR, and TCRdb's table has in-frame clones only and misses some. The sample has under 350,000 clones; approximately 92% are singletons. The source material was peripheral blood. These receptors were collected from a woman in her twenties or thirties with COVID-19, enrolled during active disease. Each CDR3 is given with its conserved first and last residue. The order of the fields is J gene, D gene, V gene, clone size, CDR3 DNA, CDR3 protein. The D gene is left open where the match is weak. Clone size, where shown, is once, few, many, or a class for clones that have expanded.

TRBJ2-5 TRBD1 TRBV5-1 . TGCGCCAGCAGCTTGGACACAGGGGTACAAGAGACCCAGTACTTC CASSLDTGVQETQYF
TRBJ2-7 . TRBV27 few TGTGCCAGCGGAGTATTAGGCCTCCCTAGAGAGCAGTACTTC CASGVLGLPREQYF
TRBJ1-2 . TRBV24-1 . TGTGCCACCAGAGGGACGGGGGCTAACTATGGCTACACCTTC CATRGTGANYGYTF
TRBJ1-5 . TRBV10-3 . TGTGCCACCAGGTCGGAGTTTAGCAATCAGCCCCAGCATTTT CATRSEFSNQPQHF
TRBJ2-7 . TRBV2 . TGTGCCAGCAGCGAGGACAGTTTATACGAGCAGTACTTC CASSEDSLYEQYF
TRBJ2-5 . TRBV5-1 . TGCGCCAGCAGCTTGGGGCAACCTCAAGAGACCCAGTACTTC CASSLGQPQETQYF
TRBJ2-5 . TRBV19 . TGTGCCAGTAGTATTGCAGGGCCCCAAGAGACCCAGTACTTC CASSIAGPQETQYF
TRBJ2-6 . TRBV27 . TGTGCCAGCAGACAGGGCGGTGGGGCCAACGTCCTGACTTTC CASRQGGGANVLTF
TRBJ1-5 TRBD1 TRBV15 . TGTGCCACCAGCATAGGACAGGGGAAGCGGCAGCCCCAGCATTTT CATSIGQGKRQPQHF
TRBJ1-2 TRBD1 TRBV18 . TGTGCCAGCTCACTTACGACAGGGGAAACTAACTATGGCTACACCTTC CASSLTTGETNYGYTF
TRBJ1-5 TRBD1 TRBV5-3 . TGTGCCAGAAGCCCACTGACAGGGACCAGCAATCAGCCCCAGCATTTT CARSPLTGTSNQPQHF
TRBJ2-1 TRBD2 TRBV6-2/TRBV6-3 . TGTGCCAGCAGTTACTCCTCGCGGGAGGGCGCCTACAATGAGCAGTTCTTC CASSYSSREGAYNEQFF
TRBJ2-7 . TRBV28 . TGTGCCAGCAGTTTGAGGAACGAGCAGTACTTC CASSLRNEQYF
TRBJ1-1 . TRBV4-1 . TGCGCCAGCAGCTCGATCGGCCGACCGGGGGAAGCTTTCTTT CASSSIGRPGEAFF
TRBJ2-1 . TRBV30 . TGTGCCTGGAGCCCGACAGGTTACAATGAGCAGTTCTTC CAWSPTGYNEQFF
TRBJ2-7 . TRBV5-1 . TGCGCCAGCAGCTTGGGACAGGTCCTCTACGAGCAGTACTTC CASSLGQVLYEQYF
TRBJ1-6 . TRBV3-1/TRBV3-2 . TGTGCCAGCAGCCGAGGTCCACAGGGTTCCTATAATTCACCCCTCCACTTT CASSRGPQGSYNSPLHF
TRBJ1-4 TRBD1 TRBV6-5 . TGTGCCAGCAGTACCCGGGTCAGGGGGCGCGAAAAACTGTTTTTT CASSTRVRGREKLFF
TRBJ2-5 . TRBV19 . TGTGCCAGTAGTGAGCGTGAGACCCAGTACTTC CASSERETQYF
TRBJ2-2 . TRBV24-1 . TGTGCCACCAGTGATTGGGACAGCGGGGGCGCCGGGGAGCTGTTTTTT CATSDWDSGGAGELFF
TRBJ2-7 TRBD2 TRBV14 . TGTGCCAGCAGCCTCCTGACTAGCGGGAGTAGAGCGCAGTACTTC CASSLLTSGSRAQYF
TRBJ2-2 TRBD2 TRBV5-1 . TGCGCCAGCAGCCCCGAGGCGTCGGGAGGAACCATCCGGGAGCTGTTTTTT CASSPEASGGTIRELFF
TRBJ1-1 TRBD1 TRBV5-6 . TGTGCCAGCAGCTCCGGACAGGGCGGGAACACTGAAGCTTTCTTT CASSSGQGGNTEAFF
TRBJ1-2 . TRBV19 . TGTGCCAGTAGTCAAGACAGGTCGTCTGGCTACACCTTC CASSQDRSSGYTF
TRBJ1-3 . TRBV9 . TGTGCCAGCAGCGTCCAGACAGCTGGAAACACCATATATTTT CASSVQTAGNTIYF